The 32 T cell receptor beta chains below all came from one sample that was sequenced in a study of T cell repertoires in cytomegalovirus infection. Antigens for these TCRs are unknown. TCRdb analysed the reads with MiXCR anew, one entry per CDR3 protein. The sample gives more than 250,000 distinct CDR3 sequences, just under 25% of which show up once; 10% to 15% is in the top ten. The sequencing used cultured PBMCs, collected from culture after CMV antigen stimulation. These receptors were collected from a human donor in good health (CMV status not recorded). Some clones in this sample may be carry-over from other donors' samples.

This clonotype appeared a few times. The V gene is TRBV7-2, the J gene TRBJ2-3; D is possibly TRBD2 (5 bases). Deletions cut 3 bases from V and 5 bases from J, with 12 bases between. This CDR3 comprises 14 residues. CDR1 is SGHTA and CDR2 is FQGNSA in the germline V gene. The chain's CDR3 is CASSLGVAGDTQYF. The CDR3, as DNA: TGTGCCAGCAGCTTGGGAGTGGCGGGAGATACGCAGTATTTT. The full variable domain, rest sourced from reference TRBV7-2 and TRBJ2-3, is GAGVSQSPSNKVTEKGKDVELRCDPISGHTALYWYRQSLGQGLEFLIYFQGNSAPDKSGLPSDRFSAERTGGSVSTLTIQRTQQEDSAVYLCASSLGVAGDTQYFGPGTRLTVL.

This clonotype was seen repeatedly, ten times or more. This rearrangement joins TRBV7-2 to TRBJ1-4; 9 bases align to TRBD1. Germline V gives CDR1 SGHTA, CDR2 FQGNSA. V lost 2 bases and J lost 8; bases outside the gene matches: 3. The CDR3 has 14 residues. DNA of the CDR3: TGTGCCAGCAGCTTAAACAGGGGGCGCGAAAAACTGTTTTTT. Its protein is CASSLNRGREKLFF. Based on the CDR3 plus reference TRBV7-2 and TRBJ1-4, the full variable domain is GAGVSQSPSNKVTEKGKDVELRCDPISGHTALYWYRQSLGQGLEFLIYFQGNSAPDKSGLPSDRFSAERTGGSVSTLTIQRTQQEDSAVYLCASSLNRGREKLFFGSGTQLSVL.

V and J are TRBV20-1 and TRBJ2-4; TRBD2 aligns across 14 bases. Germline lookup yields CDR1 DFQATT and CDR2 SNEGSKA (reference sequence). The ends lost 6 bases at V and 5 bases at J; junction bases unmatched: 12. The CDR3 extends over 17 amino acids. CDR3 residues: CSANTRLAGGVENIQYF. In DNA form, the CDR3 reads TGCAGTGCAAACACGAGACTAGCGGGAGGGGTGGAAAACATTCAGTACTTC.

This rearrangement joins TRBV12-3 or TRBV12-4 to TRBJ1-2; D is undetermined. CDR3 size: 13 residues. Trimming removed 6 bases at V and 5 bases at J, with 13 bases between. The CDR3 is CASRGTRTYGYTF. The DNA for the CDR3 is TGTGCCAGCAGGGGCACTAGGACGTATGGCTACACCTTC.

This clonotype appeared once. The chain's CDR3 is CSANSPGESSYEQYF. The CDR3 DNA reads TGCAGTGCTAACTCTCCTGGCGAAAGCTCCTACGAGCAGTACTTC. The V and J genes are TRBV20-1 and TRBJ2-7; no clear D gene. The CDR3 length is 15 residues. V was clipped by 4 bases and J by 0 bases, with 16 bases between them. CDR1 DFQATT and CDR2 SNEGSKA come from the germline V gene (reference sequence).

The V gene is TRBV7-2, the J gene TRBJ2-1; 7 bases map to TRBD2. In germline, CDR1 is SGHTA, CDR2 FQGNSA. The CDR3 covers 14 residues. Trimming at V came to 1 base and at J to 9 bases, leaving 6 bases not matched to a gene. The CDR3 spells CASSLELARGEQFF. In nucleotides, the CDR3 is TGTGCCAGCAGCTTAGAACTAGCGAGGGGTGAGCAGTTCTTC.

The J gene is TRBJ2-4, the V gene TRBV6-2 or TRBV6-3, with a possible D match to TRBD2 (5 bases). V lost 7 bases and J 4 bases, leaving 17 bases between the germline ends. This CDR3 has 15 amino acids. In germline, CDR1 is MNHEY, CDR2 SVGEGT. DNA for the CDR3: TGTGCCAGCACAACGCCCGGCAGGAGGAAAAACATTCAGTACTTC. Its translation: CASTTPGRRKNIQYF.

The chain carries TRBV7-9 and TRBJ2-5; 13 bases match TRBD2. V shed 3 bases and J 0 bases; nucleotides not matched to a gene: 7. Germline V gene data show CDR1 as SEHNR and CDR2 as FQNEAQ (reference sequence). CDR3 length equals 18 residues. The CDR3 protein is CASSFGTSGNTYQETQYF. CDR3 nucleotides: TGTGCCAGCAGCTTCGGGACTAGCGGGAATACGTACCAAGAGACCCAGTACTTC.

Concerning this clonotype itself: Given a much more abundant clone one base away, this may be a read error. The chain employs TRBV7-8 and TRBJ2-1; TRBD2 aligns across 11 bases. V was pared by 9 bases and J by 5 bases, with 12 bases of the junction left unmatched. Germline V lookup: CDR1 SGHVS, CDR2 FQNEAQ. This CDR3 comprises 16 residues. The CDR3: CARSISGREGNNEQFF. CDR3 sequence (DNA): TGTGCCAGAAGCATTAGCGGGAGGGAGGGAAACAATGAGCAGTTCTTC.

The V call is TRBV12-3 or TRBV12-4, the J call TRBJ1-1; D is possibly TRBD1 (6 bases). Trimming left V 7 bases short and J 7 bases short, with 16 bases between. The length of the CDR3 is 13 residues. The CDR3 DNA sequence: TGTGCCAGCACCCAGACAGGCGGAAATGAAGCTTTCTTT. This translates into CASTQTGGNEAFF.

This chain connects TRBV19 to TRBJ2-1, with TRBD2 identical over 13 bases. Unmatched junction bases numbered 11, after V lost 10 bases and J lost 5 bases. CDR1 LNHDA and CDR2 SQIVND come from the germline V gene (reference sequence). This CDR3 has 16 residues. CDR3 nucleotide sequence: TGTGCCACCACAACTAGCGGGAGGGCCCGGGACAATGAGCAGTTCTTC. This encodes CATTTSGRARDNEQFF.

This clonotype was observed a few times. The chain uses TRBV5-6 and TRBJ2-7; D uncertain. Germline V gene sequence: CDR1 SGHDT, CDR2 YYEEEE. With 1 base removed from V and 5 bases from J, the gap between germline ends came to 10 bases. The length of the CDR3 is 13 residues. This CDR3 reads CASSLPGPDEQYF. CDR3 DNA: TGTGCCAGCAGCTTGCCTGGGCCGGACGAGCAGTACTTC.

The rearrangement links TRBV29-1 to TRBJ2-1; D unclear. Looked up from germline, CDR1 is SQVTM and CDR2 is ANQGSEA. This CDR3 contains 12 residues. Trimming stripped 4 bases from V and 4 bases from J, with 8 bases between. This CDR3 is CSVGVVYNEQFF. CDR3 in DNA: TGCAGCGTTGGGGTGGTTTACAATGAGCAGTTCTTC.

This clonotype was detected ten times or more. J is TRBJ1-3 and V is TRBV9; TRBD1 matches at 9 bases. This CDR3 spans 17 amino acids. V lost 0 bases and J lost 2; bases outside the gene matches: 6. Germline V gives CDR1 SGDLS, CDR2 YYNGEE. CDR3 nucleotides: TGTGCCAGCAGCGTAGATCCGGGGACAGGGCCTGGAAACACCATATATTTT. This codes for CASSVDPGTGPGNTIYF.

This clonotype was seen only a few times. This chain joins TRBV20-1 and TRBJ1-5, with 10 nucleotides matching TRBD1. V was pared by 4 bases and J by 5 bases, with 8 bases of the junction left unmatched. Germline CDR1 reads DFQATT; CDR2 reads SNEGSKA (reference sequence). There are 15 residues in the CDR3. The CDR3 spells CSATGTGARDQPQHF. CDR3 in DNA: TGCAGTGCTACCGGGACAGGGGCGCGGGATCAGCCCCAGCATTTT.

This chain connects TRBV9 to TRBJ2-1; D possibly uses TRBD1 or TRBD2 (5 bases each). Per germline, CDR1 SGDLS and CDR2 YYNGEE. The CDR3 is made up of 16 amino acids. The V and J ends lost 0 bases and 7 bases respectively, with 17 bases between them. The CDR3 nucleotides are TGTGCCAGCAGCGTAGGAGGGGTTAGTGTGGGGAATGAGCAGTTCTTC. This codes for CASSVGGVSVGNEQFF.

This chain joins TRBV11-3 and TRBJ2-2; 11 bases match TRBD2. With V trimmed by 4 bases and J by 0 bases, 7 bases remained unmatched. The CDR3 length is 18 residues. CDR1 is SGHNT and CDR2 is YENEEA in the germline V gene. The CDR3 DNA reads as TGTGCCAGCAGCTCAGGTGGGACTAGCGGATCGAACACCGGGGAGCTGTTTTTT. Translated: CASSSGGTSGSNTGELFF.

This clonotype has a count of ten or more. The chain employs TRBV20-1 and TRBJ1-1, with D maybe TRBD1 (5 bases). Trimming removed 4 bases from V and 11 bases from J, with 20 bases in between. The length of the CDR3 is 13 residues. Germline CDR1 and CDR2: DFQATT and SNEGSKA (reference sequence). In nucleotides, the CDR3 is TGCAGTGCTACTTCGACGGGGACGATCCACGCTTTCTTT. This sequence encodes CSATSTGTIHAFF.

This clonotype was recorded at least ten times. The chain is built from TRBV7-2 and TRBJ2-1; 13 bases align to TRBD2. With V trimmed by 7 bases and J by 3 bases, 6 bases remained unmatched. Germline V gives CDR1 SGHTA, CDR2 FQGNSA. The CDR3 runs to 16 residues. The CDR3 bases are TGTGCCAGCAACAAACTAGCGGGAGGGCTCTACAATGAGCAGTTCTTC. Translation: CASNKLAGGLYNEQFF.

Note on this clonotype: A much bigger clone sits one base away, suggesting this may be a read error. CDR3 in DNA: TGTGCCAGCTGCAGGGTGAACACCGGGGAGCTGTTTTTT. This codes for CASCRVNTGELFF. The chain is built from TRBV12-3 or TRBV12-4 and TRBJ2-2; D may be TRBD1 (5 bases). V was shortened by 8 bases and J by 1 base, with 8 bases between the two germline ends. This CDR3 is 13 amino acids long.

This clonotype was recorded once. CDR3 residues: CASSKGLHSYNEQFF. The DNA of the CDR3 is TGTGCCAGCAGCAAGGGACTACACTCCTACAATGAGCAGTTCTTC. This sequence joins TRBV11-2 and TRBJ2-1; 7 bases are a match to TRBD2. Germline lookup yields CDR1 SGHAT and CDR2 FQNNGV. V lost 5 bases and J lost 0; bases outside the gene matches: 4. The CDR3 sequence is 15 residues long. The full variable domain, rest sourced from reference TRBV11-2 and TRBJ2-1, is EAGVAQSPRYKIIEKRQSVAFWCNPISGHATLYWYQQILGQGPKLLIQFQNNGVVDDSQLPKDRFSAERLKGVDSTLKIQPAKLEDSAVYLCASSKGLHSYNEQFFGPGTRLTVL.

The table lists this clonotype with a few counts. The V gene is TRBV6-2 or TRBV6-3, the J gene TRBJ2-1; no firm D call. V was trimmed by 6 bases and J by 0 bases, leaving 12 bases between them. This CDR3 has 15 residues. Germline V gives CDR1 MNHEY, CDR2 SVGEGT. The CDR3 bases are TGTGCCAGCAGCCCCTCGAGGAGCTCCTACAATGAGCAGTTCTTC. Protein: CASSPSRSSYNEQFF.

This rearrangement joins TRBV6-2 or TRBV6-3 to TRBJ2-5; tentatively, D is TRBD2 (5 bases). Germline CDR1 MNHEY, CDR2 SVGEGT. The V end lost 3 bases, the J end lost 3 bases, and 14 bases lay between the germline ends. The CDR3 extends over 15 amino acids. CDR3 coding DNA: TGTGCCAGCAGTTATCATCGGGGTCGGAAAGAGACCCAGTACTTC. Residues: CASSYHRGRKETQYF.

In its sample, this clonotype was seen once. V and J are TRBV29-1 and TRBJ2-7; 7 bases fit TRBD2. After removal of 7 bases from V and 7 bases from J, the junction contained 16 bases not matched to a gene. The CDR3 has 14 amino acids. Germline CDR1 and CDR2: SQVTM and ANQGSEA. Here the CDR3 DNA reads TGCAGCGCCGTCGGGTTGCGGGGGATTGGAGAGCAGTACTTC. This encodes CSAVGLRGIGEQYF.

This clonotype has more than one count but fewer than ten. The gene calls are TRBV7-2 and TRBJ1-4; tentatively, D is TRBD1 (5 bases). CDR1 and CDR2 (germline): SGHTA, FQGNSA. This CDR3 region has 15 residues. V was clipped by 5 bases and J by 5 bases, with 15 bases between them. The CDR3 reads CASSRSWGPNEKLFF. The DNA for the CDR3 is TGTGCCAGCAGCCGTTCGTGGGGACCAAATGAAAAACTGTTTTTT.

This clonotype appeared a few times. The chain has TRBV20-1 and TRBJ2-2; 8 positions agree with TRBD2. The CDR3 runs to 16 residues. V trimming: 0 bases; J trimming: 4 bases; junction bases outside the gene matches: 7. The germline CDR1 and CDR2 sequences are DFQATT and SNEGSKA (reference sequence). CDR3 loop: CSARDPGGPLTGELFF. CDR3 DNA sequence: TGCAGTGCTAGAGATCCGGGAGGGCCGCTCACCGGGGAGCTGTTTTTT.

On this clonotype itself: The junction and the germline gene differ at one end; a read error may be behind it. V and J are TRBV2 and TRBJ2-3; D is possibly TRBD2 (6 bases). Germline CDR1 SNHLY, CDR2 FYNNEI. CDR3 size: 10 residues. In DNA form, the CDR3 reads TGTGCCAGCGGCGGACTCGGAGGGAATTTT. This sequence encodes CASGGLGGNF.

This clonotype came up a few times. The chain couples TRBV27 to TRBJ2-5; 14 positions agree with TRBD2. CDR3 length: 18 residues. J gave up 3 bases and V 5 bases, and 11 bases lay outside the gene matches. The germline V gene encodes CDR1 MNHEY and CDR2 SMNVEV (reference sequence). As DNA, the CDR3 is TGTGCCAGCAGTCCGCGGGGGACTAGCGGGAGAGGGAAAGAGACCCAGTACTTC. Translation: CASSPRGTSGRGKETQYF.

The rearrangement joins TRBV11-3 to TRBJ2-1; no clear D. The V and J ends lost 6 bases and 6 bases respectively, with 15 bases between them. Looked up from germline, CDR1 is SGHNT and CDR2 is YENEEA. The length of the CDR3 is 14 residues. CDR3 loop: CASSYYTMGNEQFF. Written as DNA, the CDR3 is TGTGCCAGCAGTTACTACACGATGGGCAATGAGCAGTTCTTC.

This clonotype was observed a handful of times. The chain recombines TRBV19 with TRBJ1-3, with D maybe TRBD1 (5 bases). Germline loops: CDR1 LNHDA, CDR2 SQIVND (reference sequence). CDR3 length: 16 amino acids. Deletions cut 3 bases from V and 3 bases from J, with 15 bases between. The CDR3 nucleotides read TGTGCCAGTAGTATGCGAGGGGCCGGGGATGGAAACACCATATATTTT. This gives the protein CASSMRGAGDGNTIYF.

V usage is TRBV12-5 and J usage is TRBJ2-1; maybe TRBD2 (6 bases). The CDR3 runs 13 residues. V gave up 0 bases and J gave up 15 bases, with 15 bases separating them. Per germline, CDR1 LGHNT and CDR2 FRNRAP. CDR3 loop: CASGLVPGTGWFF. The CDR3 DNA is TGTGCTAGTGGTTTGGTACCTGGGACTGGGTGGTTCTTC.

This clonotype was seen a handful of times. The chain joins TRBV12-3 or TRBV12-4 to TRBJ1-5; D not resolved. The CDR3 has 15 residues. V was pared by 5 bases and J by 1 base, with 12 bases between. CDR3 amino acids: CASSPPGLSNQPQHF. As DNA, the CDR3 is TGTGCCAGCAGTCCTCCGGGGTTGAGCAATCAGCCCCAGCATTTT.